This T cell receptor beta chain is drawn from a study of CD8+ T cells in alopecia areata. Study-wide background: Tofacitinib exposure lasted 6 to 18 months, followed by 6 months off drug.

Treatment of the sample: oral pan-JAK inhibitor, 5-10 mg twice daily. The investigators collected lesional scalp punch biopsies and peripheral blood from alopecia areata patients. Study-level findings and limits: Scalp clonality decreased significantly with tofacitinib, and so did expanded CD8+ clones among the top 100.

As for this clone: The antigen is unknown.

Investigators isolated RNA and reverse transcribed it into cDNA to act as the sequencing template. Clones were read by immunoSEQ multiplex PCR, and TCRdb kept only the in-frame ones, dropping some. Of roughly 140,000 clones in the sample, around four fifths were seen once. The sequence was collected from a human donor with alopecia areata. This specimen consisted of CD8+ T cells sorted from blood, obtained at week 4, from a patient treated with tofacitinib.

The chain's CDR3 is CASSQDNGRADTQYF. CDR3 sequence (DNA): TGCGCCAGCAGCCAAGATAACGGGCGCGCAGATACGCAGTATTTT. The V call is TRBV4-3, the J call TRBJ2-3, with no clear D. Germline V gives CDR1 LGHNA, CDR2 YSLEER. Trimming cost V 0 bases and J 4 bases, with 11 bases left between them. The CDR3 has 15 residues.